The 26 T cell receptor beta chains below were found in one sample sequenced in a study of control samples from healthy donors and cancer patients. Only in-frame clones appear in the TCRdb table, and some are missing; sequencing was by immunoSEQ multiplex PCR. The data hold under 150,000 clones, with roughly 89% observed a single time. What was sequenced was blood. The receptors were sampled from a man aged 25-45 years in good health.

This clone has only one observation. The J gene is TRBJ2-2, the V gene TRBV5-4; weak D call: TRBD2 (6 bases). The CDR3 has 15 residues. Trimming took off 0 bases at V and 0 bases at J, with 6 bases between the two ends. The V gene's germline CDR1 is SGHNT and CDR2 YYREEE (reference sequence). The CDR3 sequence is CASSLGLANTGELFF. The DNA of the CDR3 is TGTGCCAGCAGCTTGGGACTAGCGAACACCGGGGAGCTGTTTTTT. The full variable domain, with the rest looked up from reference TRBV5-4 and TRBJ2-2, is ETGVTQSPTHLIKTRGQQVTLRCSSQSGHNTVSWYQQALGQGPQFIFQYYREEENGRGNFPPRFSGLQFPNYSSELNVNALELDDSALYLCASSLGLANTGELFFGEGSRLTVL.

The rearrangement links TRBV27 to TRBJ2-2; D gene unclear. The V end lost 5 bases, the J end lost 2 bases, and 9 bases lay between the germline ends. CDR3 length equals 14 residues. Germline V gives CDR1 MNHEY, CDR2 SMNVEV (reference sequence). Here the CDR3 reads CASSPAGNTGELFF. The CDR3 DNA follows: TGTGCCAGCAGTCCCGCCGGAAACACCGGGGAGCTGTTTTTT.

The genes are TRBV21-1 and TRBJ2-2; the table gives TRBD1 as D, unverified against the DNA. TRBV21-1 is designated a pseudogene. The CDR3 extends over 8 amino acids. CDR3 DNA: TGTGCCAGCAGCCAGGTGTTTTTT. Protein sequence: CASSQVFF.

This chain joins TRBV10-1 and TRBJ2-1, with 8 positions matching TRBD2. Looked up from germline, CDR1 is WNHNN and CDR2 is SYGVQD (reference sequence). This CDR3 spans 15 amino acids. V shed 7 bases and J 7 bases; nucleotides not matched to a gene: 12. The CDR3 region is CASTAGGLGSNEQFF. The CDR3 DNA follows: TGCGCCAGCACGGCGGGAGGTCTAGGGTCTAATGAGCAGTTCTTC.

This sequence joins TRBV20-1 and TRBJ2-1; D remains unclear. This CDR3 comprises 10 residues. Germline V CDR1 and CDR2: DFQATT, SNEGSKA (reference sequence). Trimming took 6 bases from V and 8 from J, leaving 8 bases between them. The CDR3 DNA is TGCAGTGCCGTTTTTGATGAGCAGTTCTTC. It is translated as CSAVFDEQFF.

This chain joins TRBV14 and TRBJ2-1; the match to TRBD2 covers 7 bases. V was clipped by 1 base and J by 10 bases; unmatched bases: 4. The CDR3 runs 13 residues. Looked up from germline, CDR1 is SGHDN and CDR2 is FVKESK. Here the CDR3 reads CASSQVRTREQFF. The CDR3 coding sequence is TGTGCCAGCAGCCAAGTTAGGACTAGGGAGCAGTTCTTC.

This chain connects TRBV7-3 to TRBJ2-2, with 14 bases lining up with TRBD2. This CDR3 is built from 17 residues. Germline CDR1 is SGHTA and CDR2 is FQGTGA. J lost 4 bases, V lost 4 bases, and 5 bases had no gene match. The CDR3 reads CASSSQTSGRVTGELFF. The CDR3 coding sequence is TGTGCCAGCAGCTCCCAGACTAGCGGGAGGGTCACCGGGGAGCTGTTTTTT.

This clone has only one observation. This sequence joins TRBV29-1 and TRBJ1-1; D is unclear. Germline V CDR1 and CDR2: SQVTM, ANQGSEA. This CDR3 is 12 amino acids long. Trimming cost V 4 bases and J 4 bases, with 10 bases left between them. The CDR3, as DNA: TGCAGCGTTGTGATCTCGAGCACTGAAGCTTTCTTT. It yields the protein CSVVISSTEAFF.

The V and J genes are TRBV2 and TRBJ1-3; D gene unclear. V was trimmed by 7 bases and J by 0 bases, leaving 13 bases between them. The length of the CDR3 is 15 residues. The germline V gene encodes CDR1 SNHLY and CDR2 FYNNEI. In nucleotides, the CDR3 is TGTGCCAGCACAGTGGAGTGGATCTCTGGAAACACCATATATTTT. Protein product: CASTVEWISGNTIYF.

The chain carries TRBV5-4 and TRBJ2-7; the match to TRBD2 covers 8 bases. Trimming cost V 2 bases and J 6 bases; bases outside gene matches: 7. The CDR3 is made up of 14 amino acids. Germline V gene sequence: CDR1 SGHNT, CDR2 YYREEE (reference sequence). The chain's CDR3 is CASSFDGGGGEQYF. The CDR3 DNA is TGTGCCAGCAGCTTCGACGGGGGGGGCGGCGAGCAGTACTTC.

Comment on this clone: Distinct nucleotide sequences in the sample also encode this CDR3. This chain's CDR3 is CASSSGTDNQPQHF. CDR3 nucleotides: TGCGCCAGCAGCTCCGGGACAGATAATCAGCCCCAGCATTTT. J is TRBJ1-5 and V is TRBV5-1; 7 nucleotides match TRBD1. CDR1 is SGHRS and CDR2 is YFSETQ in the germline V gene. V lost 3 bases, J lost 4 bases, and 4 bases stayed unmatched. The length of the CDR3 is 14 residues.

The chain carries TRBV12-3 or TRBV12-4 and TRBJ1-1; 7 bases map to TRBD1. This CDR3 has 13 amino acids. V dropped 8 bases and J dropped 4; count of bases not matched to a gene: 7. In DNA form, the CDR3 reads TGTGCCAGCTGCAACAGGGGAGTCACTGAAGCTTTCTTT. Its protein product is CASCNRGVTEAFF.

The rearrangement links TRBV28 to TRBJ2-1; D perhaps matches TRBD1 (6 bases). The V end lost 10 bases, the J end lost 2 bases, and 15 bases lay between the germline ends. Germline V gene lookup returns CDR1 MDHEN and CDR2 SYDVKM. The CDR3 is made up of 14 amino acids. CDR3 protein: CATTMDRAYNEQFF. The DNA of the CDR3 is TGTGCCACGACGATGGACAGAGCCTACAATGAGCAGTTCTTC.

J is TRBJ2-3 and V is TRBV5-4; 8 positions agree with TRBD2. Germline V lookup: CDR1 SGHNT, CDR2 YYREEE (reference sequence). The CDR3 is 15 residues long. Trimming at V came to 6 bases and at J to 3 bases, leaving 9 bases not matched to a gene. As DNA, the CDR3 is TGTGCCAGCATCGATGGACTAGCTAGGACAGATACGCAGTATTTT. Amino acid sequence: CASIDGLARTDTQYF.

This clone appeared a single time. V is TRBV3-1 (or the pseudogene TRBV3-2) and J is TRBJ2-1; 10 bases agree with TRBD2. CDR1 LGHDT and CDR2 YNNKEL come from the germline V gene (reference sequence). The CDR3 extends over 17 amino acids. Trimming removed 0 bases from V and 8 bases from J; junction bases left unmatched: 10. CDR3 protein: CASSQDFLAGVVDEQFF. The CDR3 DNA is TGTGCCAGCAGCCAAGATTTTCTAGCGGGAGTTGTGGATGAGCAGTTCTTC.

J is TRBJ2-7 and V is TRBV4-1; 8 positions match TRBD2. CDR1 and CDR2 (germline): MGHRA, YSYEKL. The CDR3 has 18 residues. Losses at the gene ends were 0 bases for V and 5 bases for J; bases not matched to a gene: 15. The CDR3 reads CASSQDEVAGIHPNEQYF. CDR3 nucleotides: TGCGCCAGCAGCCAAGATGAGGTAGCGGGAATACATCCCAACGAGCAGTACTTC.

This clone was counted only a few times. The DNA of the CDR3 is TGTGCCAGCAGTGATACCGGGACAGGGGCCTCTGGAAACACCATATATTTT. It yields the protein CASSDTGTGASGNTIYF. The chain uses TRBV25-1 and TRBJ1-3, with TRBD1 matching 10 bases. The germline CDR1 and CDR2 sequences are MGHDK and SYGVNS. The trim removed 3 bases at V and 0 bases at J, leaving 5 bases unmatched. The CDR3 is made up of 17 amino acids.

This chain connects TRBV28 to TRBJ1-1; 8 nucleotides align to TRBD1. V trimming: 5 bases; J trimming: 11 bases; junction bases outside the gene matches: 13. This CDR3 has 14 residues. Germline V gene data show CDR1 as MDHEN and CDR2 as SYDVKM. The CDR3 region has the DNA TGTGCCAGCAGTCAGGGGCAGGGGGCCTCTCTGGCTTTCTTT. This encodes CASSQGQGASLAFF.

This sequence joins TRBV11-3 and TRBJ1-2, with a weak D call TRBD1 (5 bases). Germline V gene lookup returns CDR1 SGHNT and CDR2 YENEEA. The CDR3 loop spans 14 amino acids. V gave up 5 bases and J gave up 0 bases, with 10 bases separating them. CDR3 amino acids: CASSPGDANYGYTF. In nucleotides, the CDR3 is TGTGCCAGCAGCCCCGGGGACGCTAACTATGGCTACACCTTC.

This rearrangement joins TRBV14 to TRBJ1-1; D call uncertain. Germline CDR1 reads SGHDN; CDR2 reads FVKESK. There are 13 residues in the CDR3. V lost 4 bases, J lost 4 bases, and 10 bases lay in between. CDR3 sequence (DNA): TGTGCCAGCAGCCTGGCCCTGGGCACTGAAGCTTTCTTT. This translates into CASSLALGTEAFF.

The J gene is TRBJ2-3, the V gene TRBV4-2, with TRBD2 matching 7 bases. Per germline, CDR1 LGHNA and CDR2 YNFKEQ. V shed 4 bases and J 2 bases; nucleotides not matched to a gene: 0. This CDR3 is 13 amino acids long. The CDR3 coding sequence is TGTGCCAGCAGCCGGGACTACACAGATACGCAGTATTTT. Encoded protein: CASSRDYTDTQYF.

This chain joins TRBV10-2 and TRBJ1-2, with 7 bases lining up with TRBD1. This CDR3 spans 14 amino acids. Germline lookup yields CDR1 WSHSY and CDR2 SAAADI. V shed 2 bases, J shed 7 bases, and the junction held 7 bases outside the gene matches. The CDR3 nucleotides read TGCGCCAGCAGTGAGCAAAGGGGGCAGGGTGGCTACACCTTC. Translation gives CASSEQRGQGGYTF.

The rearrangement uses TRBV5-1 and TRBJ1-1; 7 bases are a match to TRBD1. Germline lookup yields CDR1 SGHRS and CDR2 YFSETQ. The CDR3 has 16 residues. V lost 2 bases, J lost 1 base, and 8 bases stayed unmatched. The CDR3 DNA sequence: TGCGCCAGCAGCTTTAATCCGGGACAGCAGAACACTGAAGCTTTCTTT. It yields the protein CASSFNPGQQNTEAFF.

The rearrangement links TRBV30 to TRBJ2-1; 9 bases fit TRBD2. Germline V CDR1 and CDR2: GTSNPN, SVGIG (reference sequence). Trimming took 4 bases from V and 4 from J; bases not matched to a gene: 2. The CDR3 sequence is 13 residues long. The CDR3 reads CAWTSGMYNEQFF. The CDR3 DNA reads TGTGCCTGGACTAGCGGGATGTACAATGAGCAGTTCTTC.

A few counts support this clone. The chain employs TRBV5-1 and TRBJ2-4; TRBD2 agrees at 7 bases. Looked up from germline, CDR1 is SGHRS and CDR2 is YFSETQ. CDR3 length equals 14 residues. V lost 1 base, J lost 8 bases, and 6 bases stayed unmatched. CDR3 amino acids: CASSLSDRGDIQYF. The CDR3 coding sequence is TGCGCCAGCAGCTTGAGTGACCGGGGGGACATTCAGTACTTC.

The gene calls are TRBV28 and TRBJ2-5; 8 bases are shared with TRBD2. This CDR3 is built from 15 residues. The J segment lost 5 bases and the V segment lost 2 bases, leaving 7 bases of the junction unmatched. Per the germline V gene, CDR1 is MDHEN and CDR2 is SYDVKM. The CDR3 here is CASSLGGAGVETQYF. CDR3 sequence (DNA): TGTGCCAGCAGTTTAGGGGGAGCGGGAGTGGAGACCCAGTACTTC.